This T cell receptor beta chain originates from a study of T cell responses to AZD1222 COVID-19 vaccine. Study-wide results and caveats: Vaccination with two AZD1222 doses was followed by a rise in Spike-specific TCR breadth and depth. Clonal diversity may have been underestimated, and the donors were mostly white British, with more females than males.

With respect to this clone: Antigen specificity is unknown.

Using immunoSEQ multiplex PCR, the repertoire was profiled, and TCRdb retains in-frame clones only, with some absent. In the table there are fewer than 140,000 clones, 90% of which are singletons. Germline CDR1 is LNHDA and CDR2 is SQIVND (reference sequence). The V gene lost 1 base and the J gene lost 0 bases, with 7 bases spanning the gap. This CDR3 comprises 14 residues. The clonotype comes from an adult in good health. The sequencing used peripheral blood, collected on day 0 of AZD1222 vaccination. The chain employs TRBV19 and TRBJ2-7; D gene ambiguous. This CDR3 reads CASSIVGSSYEQYF. CDR3 coding DNA: TGTGCCAGTAGTATAGTTGGCAGCTCCTACGAGCAGTACTTC.